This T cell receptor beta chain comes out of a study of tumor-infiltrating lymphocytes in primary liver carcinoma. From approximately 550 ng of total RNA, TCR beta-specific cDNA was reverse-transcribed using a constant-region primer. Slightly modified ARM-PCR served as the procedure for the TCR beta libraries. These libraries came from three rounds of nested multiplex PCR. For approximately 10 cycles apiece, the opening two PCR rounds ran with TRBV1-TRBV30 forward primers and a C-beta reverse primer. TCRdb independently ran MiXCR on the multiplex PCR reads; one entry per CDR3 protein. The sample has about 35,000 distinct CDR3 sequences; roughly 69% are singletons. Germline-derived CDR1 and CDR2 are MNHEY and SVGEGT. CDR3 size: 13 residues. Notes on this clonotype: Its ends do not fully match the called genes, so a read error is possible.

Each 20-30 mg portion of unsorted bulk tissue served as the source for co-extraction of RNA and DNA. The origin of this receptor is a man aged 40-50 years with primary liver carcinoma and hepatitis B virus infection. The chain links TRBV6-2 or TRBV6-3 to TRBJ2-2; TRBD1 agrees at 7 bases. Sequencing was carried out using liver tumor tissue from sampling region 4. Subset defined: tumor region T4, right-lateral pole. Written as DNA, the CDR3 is TGTGCCAGCAGCCCCTCGGACACAGGGGAGCTGTCTTTT. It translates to CASSPSDTGELSF.